This T cell receptor (beta chain) derives from a study of blood T cell repertoires in COVID-19. The germline V gene encodes CDR1 MNHEY and CDR2 SMNVEV (reference sequence). The CDR3 is 15 amino acids. The trim removed 5 bases at V and 5 bases at J, leaving 9 bases unmatched. Sequencing was performed with immunoSEQ multiplex PCR; in TCRdb, only in-frame clones are kept and a portion is missing. This table has about 240,000 clones, about 79% appearing once. This clone was counted a single time. This receptor was identified in a woman of 80 years or more with acute or convalescent COVID-19. The material sequenced was peripheral blood. The chain has TRBV27 and TRBJ1-1; TRBD1 agrees at 9 bases. The CDR3 here is CASSHRDRVGTEAFF. The CDR3 coding sequence is TGTGCCAGCAGTCACCGGGACAGGGTGGGGACTGAAGCTTTCTTT.